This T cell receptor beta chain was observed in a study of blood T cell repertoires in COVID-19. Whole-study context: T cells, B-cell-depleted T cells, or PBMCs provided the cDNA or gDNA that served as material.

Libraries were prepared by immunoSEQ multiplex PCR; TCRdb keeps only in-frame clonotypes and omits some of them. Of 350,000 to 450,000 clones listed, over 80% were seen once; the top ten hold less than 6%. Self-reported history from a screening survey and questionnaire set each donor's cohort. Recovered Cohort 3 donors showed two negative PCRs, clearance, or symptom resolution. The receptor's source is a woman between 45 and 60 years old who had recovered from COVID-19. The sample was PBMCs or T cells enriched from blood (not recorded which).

CDR3 in amino acids: CASSEGQGVSYGYTF. The CDR3 region has the DNA TGTGCCAGTAGCGAGGGACAGGGGGTCTCCTATGGCTACACCTTC. The chain has TRBV19 and TRBJ1-2, with 11 nucleotides matching TRBD1. Germline loops: CDR1 LNHDA, CDR2 SQIVND (reference sequence). V trimming: 6 bases; J trimming: 4 bases; junction bases outside the gene matches: 7. This CDR3 has 15 amino acids. The entire variable domain, with the rest obtained from reference TRBV19 and TRBJ1-2, is as follows: DGGITQSPKYLFRKEGQNVTLSCEQNLNHDAMYWYRQDPGQGLRLIYYSQIVNDFQKGDIAEGYSVSREKKESFPLTVTSAQKNPTAFYLCASSEGQGVSYGYTFGSGTRLTVV.